This T cell receptor (beta chain) was captured in a study of blood T cell repertoires in COVID-19. Across the study: In each case, the material was cDNA or gDNA derived from T cells, B-cell-depleted T cells, or PBMCs.

In the authors' methods: Reference gene primer amplification in the assay estimated nucleated cell counts. TCRdb's copy holds only in-frame clones and misses some; the assay was immunoSEQ multiplex PCR. V and J calls plus clone size are reproduced from that table; the DNA served to infer D and trimming. Found here are about 350,000 clones, roughly 90% of them singletons; the top ten hold about 0.94%. Exposed study participants had met a COVID-19 case within 2 weeks before entry. With 8 bases clipped from V and 3 bases from J, the junction kept 6 bases outside the gene matches. Germline loops: CDR1 WSHSY, CDR2 SAAADI. The CDR3 spans 14 residues.

The sequence was obtained from a woman in her 30s who had been exposed to COVID-19. What was sequenced was PBMCs or T cells enriched from blood (not recorded which). The V and J genes are TRBV10-2 and TRBJ1-2, with 10 bases aligning to TRBD1. In nucleotides, the CDR3 is TGCGCCAGCTTTCCGGGACAGGGGTACTATGGCTACACCTTC. This translates into CASFPGQGYYGYTF.